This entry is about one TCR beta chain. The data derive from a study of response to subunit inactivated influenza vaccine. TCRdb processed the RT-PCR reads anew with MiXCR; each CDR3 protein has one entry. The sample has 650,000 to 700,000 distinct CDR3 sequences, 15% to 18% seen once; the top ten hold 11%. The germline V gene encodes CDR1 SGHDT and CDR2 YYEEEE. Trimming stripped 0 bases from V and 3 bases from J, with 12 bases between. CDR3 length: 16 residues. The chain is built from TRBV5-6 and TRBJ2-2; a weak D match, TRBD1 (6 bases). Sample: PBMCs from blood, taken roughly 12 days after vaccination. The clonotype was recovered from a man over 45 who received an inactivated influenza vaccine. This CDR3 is CASSLGGLFDTGELFF. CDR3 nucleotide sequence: TGTGCCAGCAGCTTGGGGGGGCTCTTTGACACCGGGGAGCTGTTTTTT.